The 8 T cell receptor beta chains below were found in one sample sequenced in a study of cytomegalovirus exposure and HLA in healthy donors. Primers: 60 Vbeta forward and 13 Jbeta reverse. Libraries were prepared by immunoSEQ multiplex PCR; TCRdb keeps only in-frame clonotypes and omits some of them. In the table there are 110,000 to 150,000 clones, about 70% of which are singletons. Sequencing used PBMCs. Receptor source: a woman aged 40-49 years in good health and CMV-seronegative.

The V call is TRBV27, the J call TRBJ2-1, with 8 bases that match TRBD2. Germline V lookup: CDR1 MNHEY, CDR2 SMNVEV (reference sequence). After removal of 1 base from V and 0 bases from J, the junction contained 5 bases not matched to a gene. The CDR3 runs 17 residues. The CDR3 is CASSLFSGGSSYNEQFF. The CDR3, as DNA: TGTGCCAGCAGTTTATTTTCGGGGGGGAGCTCCTACAATGAGCAGTTCTTC.

This sequence joins TRBV7-2 and TRBJ2-5; 7 bases are shared with TRBD2. The end of the DNA is better explained by TRBJ2-7, so the J call may be wrong. The CDR3 has 17 amino acids. The V gene's germline CDR1 is SGHTA and CDR2 FQGNSA. CDR3 coding DNA: TGTGCCAGCAGCTTAGCAGGCCCTAGCGGCTTCCCCTACGAGCAGTACTTC. Protein sequence: CASSLAGPSGFPYEQYF.

The chain joins TRBV27 to TRBJ1-5; D is perhaps TRBD1 (6 bases). There are 16 residues in the CDR3. The V gene's germline CDR1 is MNHEY and CDR2 SMNVEV (reference sequence). Trimming stripped 8 bases from V and 2 bases from J, with 19 bases between. The CDR3 DNA is TGTGCCAGCGCCTACAGCGGGGCAGGGGGCAATCAGCCCCAGCATTTT. Its protein product is CASAYSGAGGNQPQHF.

This chain uses TRBV2 with TRBJ1-3; TRBD1 aligns across 8 bases. Germline CDR1 is SNHLY and CDR2 is FYNNEI. This CDR3 region has 14 residues. V gave up 7 bases and J gave up 2 bases; unmatched junction bases: 4. CDR3 coding DNA: TGTGCCAGCAAAGCAGGGGGCCCTGGAAACACCATATATTTT. It codes for CASKAGGPGNTIYF.

This chain connects TRBV19 to TRBJ1-2, with 8 bases identical to TRBD1. The germline V gene has CDR1 LNHDA and CDR2 SQIVND (reference sequence). CDR3 length: 16 residues. As DNA, the CDR3 is TGTGCTTCTGCCAGTAGTATAGATCGGACAGGGCACGGCTACACCTTC. Its translation: CASASSIDRTGHGYTF.

The chain carries TRBV10-3 and TRBJ2-2; 9 nucleotides align to TRBD2. The CDR3 covers 15 residues. CDR1 is ENHRY, CDR2 SYGVKD, per germline. J was trimmed by 0 bases and V by 7 bases; bases with no gene match: 3. The CDR3 sequence: CAITERGANTGELFF. Here the CDR3 DNA reads TGTGCCATCACGGAGCGGGGGGCGAACACCGGGGAGCTGTTTTTT.

The chain combines TRBV27 with TRBJ2-3; 12 nucleotides line up with TRBD2. Trimming cost V 4 bases and J 5 bases; bases outside gene matches: 4. In germline, CDR1 is MNHEY, CDR2 SMNVEV (reference sequence). The CDR3 has 15 residues. CDR3 sequence: CASSWTSGEVDTQYF. For the CDR3, the DNA is TGTGCCAGCAGTTGGACTAGCGGGGAAGTAGATACGCAGTATTTT.

This rearrangement joins TRBV6-1 to TRBJ2-7, with 12 bases identical to TRBD2. V shed 2 bases and J 2 bases; nucleotides not matched to a gene: 7. The germline gives CDR1 MNHNS, CDR2 SASEGT. CDR3 length equals 17 residues. The DNA for the CDR3 is TGTGCCAGCAGTGAATATGGGACTAGCGGGTGGGCCTACGAGCAGTACTTC. Translation gives CASSEYGTSGWAYEQYF.